Presented here are 26 T cell receptor beta chains from one specimen sequenced in a study of blood T cell repertoires in COVID-19. Libraries were prepared by immunoSEQ multiplex PCR; TCRdb keeps only in-frame clonotypes and omits some of them. Altogether under 300,000 clones are present, less than 90% being singletons, with the ten largest covering around 5.9%. The sample was peripheral blood. These TCRs come from a man aged 60 to 69 with acute or convalescent COVID-19.

The J gene is TRBJ2-7, the V gene TRBV9; 10 bases map to TRBD1. J lost 7 bases, V lost 3 bases, and 13 bases had no gene match. The CDR3 is 16 amino acids. CDR1 is SGDLS, CDR2 YYNGEE, per germline. The CDR3: CASSENPGQGSREQYF. The CDR3 nucleotides read TGTGCCAGCAGCGAGAACCCGGGACAGGGGTCCAGGGAGCAGTACTTC.

This clone has a single count. The genes are TRBV28 and TRBJ2-2; a weak D match, TRBD2 (5 bases). This CDR3 is 14 amino acids long. Germline CDR1 MDHEN, CDR2 SYDVKM. V was clipped by 11 bases and J by 5 bases, with 18 bases between them. CDR3 coding DNA: TGTGCCCGCCGCCGGACTCGCGCGACCGGGGAGCTGTTTTTT. Translation gives CARRRTRATGELFF.

V and J are TRBV5-6 and TRBJ1-2; unclear D gene. The CDR3 has 14 amino acids. V shed 5 bases and J shed 6 bases, with 17 bases lying between them. Germline lookup yields CDR1 SGHDT and CDR2 YYEEEE. CDR3 protein: CASRPAREAHGYTF. The CDR3 DNA sequence: TGTGCCAGCAGACCGGCAAGGGAGGCCCATGGCTACACCTTC. Full variable domain (remainder filled in from reference TRBV5-6 and TRBJ1-2): DAGVTQSPTHLIKTRGQQVTLRCSPKSGHDTVSWYQQALGQGPQFIFQYYEEEERQRGNFPDRFSGHQFPNYSSELNVNALLLGDSALYLCASRPAREAHGYTFGSGTRLTVV.

This clone came up a few times. The chain employs TRBV6-5 and TRBJ2-7; 8 nucleotides align to TRBD1. The CDR3 totals 15 residues. V dropped 0 bases and J dropped 1; count of bases not matched to a gene: 2. Germline CDR1 reads MNHEY; CDR2 reads SVGAGI. In DNA, the CDR3 is TGTGCCAGCAGTTACTCGGACAGGGTTTCCTACGAGCAGTACTTC. Amino acid sequence: CASSYSDRVSYEQYF.

The rearrangement uses TRBV19 and TRBJ2-7; maybe TRBD2 (5 bases). Germline CDR1 and CDR2: LNHDA and SQIVND (reference sequence). The length of the CDR3 is 11 residues. V was clipped by 5 bases and J by 3 bases, with 5 bases between them. CDR3 amino acids: CASSGSYEQYF. The DNA for the CDR3 is TGTGCCAGTAGTGGGAGCTACGAGCAGTACTTC.

The V gene is TRBV4-1, the J gene TRBJ2-1, with 9 nucleotides matching TRBD2. Trimming removed 1 base from V and 7 bases from J; junction bases left unmatched: 5. The CDR3 extends over 15 amino acids. Germline V gene sequence: CDR1 MGHRA, CDR2 YSYEKL. CDR3 sequence: CASSQGAGGGNEQFF. The CDR3 region has the DNA TGCGCCAGCAGCCAAGGAGCGGGAGGAGGTAATGAGCAGTTCTTC.

This chain connects TRBV11-2 to TRBJ2-3, with TRBD2 matching over 15 bases. The CDR3 sequence is 17 residues long. V lost 5 bases, J lost 5 bases, and 8 bases stayed unmatched. The germline V gene encodes CDR1 SGHAT and CDR2 FQNNGV. As DNA, the CDR3 is TGTGCCAGCAGCCAAGGACTAGCGGGAGGGCCCGGAGATACGCAGTATTTT. Translation: CASSQGLAGGPGDTQYF.

The chain has TRBV6-1 and TRBJ1-1; TRBD1 aligns across 8 bases. From germline, CDR1 is MNHNS and CDR2 SASEGT. V was clipped by 4 bases and J by 7 bases; unmatched bases: 14. The CDR3 loop spans 16 amino acids. The DNA of the CDR3 is TGTGCCAGCAGTGCCCTCAGGGGGCGAGGAGGGGATGAAGCTTTCTTT. This gives the protein CASSALRGRGGDEAFF.

This clone has only a few counts. The V gene is TRBV1, the J gene TRBJ2-1; TRBD2 is the table's D call and was not checked against the DNA. TRBV1 is flagged as a pseudogene. The CDR3 is 13 amino acids. CDR3 sequence (DNA): TGCACCAGCACGGCAGGGAGGACTAGCTCGCAGTTCTTC. Translated: CTSTAGRTSSQFF.

V gene TRBV5-6 combines with J gene TRBJ1-2, with no clear D. The V gene's germline CDR1 is SGHDT and CDR2 YYEEEE. CDR3 length: 14 residues. V lost 2 bases and J 7 bases, leaving 15 bases between the germline ends. The CDR3, as DNA: TGTGCCAGCAGCTTCGGAGGTACGTCCGTTGGCTACACCTTC. The encoded protein is CASSFGGTSVGYTF.

This clone has a handful of counts. The chain links TRBV30 to TRBJ1-2; TRBD1 aligns across 9 bases. This CDR3 spans 12 amino acids. CDR1 is GTSNPN, CDR2 SVGIG, per germline (reference sequence). The V gene end was trimmed by 3 bases and the J gene end by 8 bases; junction bases not matched to a gene: 4. The CDR3 nucleotides are TGTGCCTGGAGGGGACAGGGCTACGGCTACACCTTC. The encoded protein is CAWRGQGYGYTF.

The chain uses TRBV5-4 and TRBJ2-1; 12 bases are shared with TRBD2. The CDR3 consists of 17 residues. Trimming at V came to 4 bases and at J to 6 bases, leaving 11 bases not matched to a gene. Germline CDR1 is SGHNT and CDR2 is YYREEE (reference sequence). CDR3 in DNA: TGTGCCAGCAGCCCCCAAGGGGCTAGCGGGAGGGCCAATGAGCAGTTCTTC. This encodes CASSPQGASGRANEQFF.

This clone was counted between two and nine times. CDR3 region: CASSGRDSYNSPLHF. CDR3 sequence (DNA): TGTGCCAGCAGCGGGAGGGACTCCTATAATTCACCCCTCCACTTT. This rearrangement joins TRBV28 to TRBJ1-6; D is uncertain. The V gene's germline CDR1 is MDHEN and CDR2 SYDVKM. This CDR3 spans 15 amino acids. Trimming removed 6 bases from V and 0 bases from J, with 9 bases in between.

V is TRBV7-3 and J is TRBJ2-1, with 10 bases identical to TRBD2. Germline CDR1 SGHTA, CDR2 FQGTGA. This CDR3 region has 18 residues. The V segment lost 2 bases and the J segment 7 bases; nucleotides outside the gene matches: 14. The DNA of the CDR3 is TGTGCCAGCAGCTTATTGGGCAAATATAGTAGCGGGAGGAATGAGCAGTTCTTC. This encodes CASSLLGKYSSGRNEQFF.

The sample holds one count of this clone. This chain uses TRBV7-3 with TRBJ2-7; D might be TRBD2 (5 bases). Germline V gene data show CDR1 as SGHTA and CDR2 as FQGTGA. Trimming took 2 bases from V and 1 from J, leaving 12 bases between them. The CDR3 has 15 residues. The CDR3 DNA follows: TGTGCCAGCAGCTTAGGTACCGGGATATCCTACGAGCAGTACTTC. It codes for CASSLGTGISYEQYF.

This chain joins TRBV4-3 and TRBJ2-1; no clear D gene. CDR1 and CDR2 from the germline V gene are LGHNA and YSLEER. V was trimmed by 0 bases and J by 8 bases, leaving 14 bases between them. This CDR3 contains 15 residues. In nucleotides, the CDR3 is TGCGCCAGCAGCCAAGATGGGCCCTTAGTGGATGAGCAGTTCTTC. The encoded protein is CASSQDGPLVDEQFF.

This clone was picked up one time. This sequence joins TRBV5-1 and TRBJ1-3; D is possibly TRBD1 (5 bases). CDR1 and CDR2 (germline): SGHRS, YFSETQ. The CDR3 contains 17 residues. Trimming removed 5 bases from V and 0 bases from J, with 18 bases in between. CDR3 residues: CASSRQPGTNSGNTIYF. The CDR3 coding sequence is TGCGCCAGCAGTAGACAGCCAGGAACTAACTCTGGAAACACCATATATTTT. Full variable domain (rest looked up from reference TRBV5-1 and TRBJ1-3): KAGVTQTPRYLIKTRGQQVTLSCSPISGHRSVSWYQQTPGQGLQFLFEYFSETQRNKGNFPGRFSGRQFSNSRSEMNVSTLELGDSALYLCASSRQPGTNSGNTIYFGEGSWLTVV.

The V call is TRBV12-3 or TRBV12-4, the J call TRBJ1-6; no reliable D call. The V end lost 6 bases, the J end lost 11 bases, and 14 bases lay between the germline ends. The CDR3 extends over 13 amino acids. The CDR3 reads CASSSGRVPPLHF. The CDR3 DNA reads TGTGCCAGCAGCTCTGGGCGGGTACCACCCCTCCACTTT.

J is TRBJ1-1 and V is TRBV4-1; 10 nucleotides line up with TRBD1. This CDR3 spans 16 amino acids. J was trimmed by 4 bases and V by 4 bases; bases with no gene match: 9. Germline V lookup: CDR1 MGHRA, CDR2 YSYEKL. The CDR3 region has the DNA TGCGCCAGCAGCCCCCGGGACAGGGGAGGAAGCACTGAAGCTTTCTTT. It yields the protein CASSPRDRGGSTEAFF.

The chain joins TRBV7-9 to TRBJ1-1; D is unclear. V was trimmed by 3 bases and J by 8 bases, leaving 7 bases between them. CDR1 is SEHNR, CDR2 FQNEAQ, per germline (reference sequence). The CDR3 is made up of 11 amino acids. CDR3 nucleotide sequence: TGTGCCAGCAGCTTCGGGAACGAAGCTTTCTTT. Translated: CASSFGNEAFF.

This clone has only one observation. The rearrangement uses TRBV3-1 (or the pseudogene TRBV3-2) and TRBJ1-1; TRBD1 matches 9 bases. The CDR3 loop spans 14 amino acids. Germline lookup yields CDR1 LGHDT and CDR2 YNNKEL (reference sequence). V gave up 4 bases and J gave up 4 bases; unmatched junction bases: 4. The CDR3 loop reads CASSLRDRATEAFF. Written as DNA, the CDR3 is TGTGCCAGCAGCCTAAGGGACAGGGCCACTGAAGCTTTCTTT.

The rearrangement joins TRBV6-7 to TRBJ1-2; D call uncertain. TRBV6-7 is sorted into the ORF group, with uncertain function. The germline V and J ends were trimmed by 1 base and 2 bases, with 11 bases remaining between them. The CDR3 extends over 15 amino acids. This chain's CDR3 is CASSYFPITNYGYTF. In nucleotides, the CDR3 is TGTGCCAGCAGTTACTTTCCAATAACAAACTATGGCTACACCTTC.

This chain uses TRBV6-5 with TRBJ2-7; unclear D gene. Germline lookup yields CDR1 MNHEY and CDR2 SVGAGI. Trimming took 2 bases from V and 0 from J, leaving 5 bases between them. This CDR3 comprises 13 residues. The CDR3 DNA sequence: TGTGCCAGCAGTTACGTTAACTCCTACGAGCAGTACTTC. Encoded protein: CASSYVNSYEQYF.

The chain employs TRBV7-8 and TRBJ1-5; no reliable D call. The CDR3 loop spans 15 amino acids. Germline loops: CDR1 SGHVS, CDR2 FQNEAQ. V lost 1 base to trimming and J lost 0 bases, with 7 bases between them. CDR3 DNA sequence: TGTGCCAGCAGCTTAGGACTAGATAGCAATCAGCCCCAGCATTTT. It codes for CASSLGLDSNQPQHF.

V and J are TRBV9 and TRBJ1-2; D might be TRBD1 (6 bases). The CDR3 totals 15 residues. Per the germline V gene, CDR1 is SGDLS and CDR2 is YYNGEE. V was trimmed by 6 bases and J by 4 bases, leaving 19 bases between them. CDR3 nucleotide sequence: TGTGCCAGCACCCCCGGGGGGCAGGACGTCTATGGCTACACCTTC. Its translation is CASTPGGQDVYGYTF.

The rearrangement uses TRBV11-3 and TRBJ2-7; 7 nucleotides match TRBD1. The junction had 10 bases not matched to a gene; V was cut back by 0 bases and J by 2 bases. The CDR3 loop spans 17 amino acids. Germline V gene sequence: CDR1 SGHNT, CDR2 YENEEA. CDR3 loop: CASSLDSFGQATYEQYF. CDR3 nucleotides: TGTGCCAGCAGCTTAGATAGTTTCGGACAGGCTACCTACGAGCAGTACTTC.